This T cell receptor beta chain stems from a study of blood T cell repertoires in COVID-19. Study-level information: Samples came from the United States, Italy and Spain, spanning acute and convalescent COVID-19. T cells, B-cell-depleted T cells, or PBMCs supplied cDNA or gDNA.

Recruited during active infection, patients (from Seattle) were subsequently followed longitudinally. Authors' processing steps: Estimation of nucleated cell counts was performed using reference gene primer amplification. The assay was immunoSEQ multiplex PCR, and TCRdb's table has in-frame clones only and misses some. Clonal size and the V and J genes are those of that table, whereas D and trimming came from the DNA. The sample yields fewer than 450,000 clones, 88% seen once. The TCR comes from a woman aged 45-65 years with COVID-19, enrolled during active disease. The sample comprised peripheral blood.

CDR3 sequence reads: CAWRIGTLGAYEQYF. For the CDR3, the DNA is TGTGCCTGGAGAATCGGGACACTTGGTGCCTACGAGCAGTACTTC. The V and J genes are TRBV30 and TRBJ2-7; TRBD1 is a possible D gene (6 bases). The CDR3 is 15 amino acids. V lost 3 bases and J 2 bases, leaving 17 bases between the germline ends. Germline loops: CDR1 GTSNPN, CDR2 SVGIG (reference sequence). Drawing the rest from reference TRBV30 and TRBJ2-7, the complete variable domain is SQTIHQWPATLVQPVGSPLSLECTVEGTSNPNLYWYRQAAGRGLQLLFYSVGIGQISSEVPQNLSASRPQDRQFILSSKKLLLSDSGFYLCAWRIGTLGAYEQYFGPGTRLTVT.